The 27 T cell receptor beta chains below come from one sample, sequenced in a study of response to subunit inactivated influenza vaccine. TCRdb re-derived calls from the RT-PCR reads in MiXCR, one entry per CDR3 protein. The data contain hundreds of thousands of distinct CDR3 sequences, less than 15% of them singletons. The material was PBMCs from blood, obtained 14 days before vaccination. The receptors come from a man aged 45-65 years who received an inactivated influenza vaccine.

This clonotype was counted ten times or more. In nucleotides, the CDR3 is TGTGCCAGCAGTTTACAGGGCGCAGCTCGCACAGATACGCAGTATTTT. Protein product: CASSLQGAARTDTQYF. The gene calls are TRBV12-3 or TRBV12-4 and TRBJ2-3, with D tentatively TRBD1 (5 bases). This CDR3 contains 16 residues. The V gene lost 2 bases and the J gene lost 1 base, with 13 bases spanning the gap.

The chain is built from TRBV28 and TRBJ2-7; 8 bases are shared with TRBD1. J gave up 6 bases and V 4 bases, and 2 bases lay outside the gene matches. Germline V gene data show CDR1 as MDHEN and CDR2 as SYDVKM. CDR3 length: 12 amino acids. The CDR3 nucleotides are TGTGCCAGCAGTTGGACAGGGCCCGAGCAGTACTTC. Its translation is CASSWTGPEQYF.

This clonotype has only a few counts. The chain links TRBV5-5 to TRBJ2-7; 7 bases fit TRBD2. The J segment lost 4 bases and the V segment lost 4 bases, leaving 11 bases of the junction unmatched. The CDR3 totals 15 residues. The V gene's germline CDR1 is SGHKS and CDR2 YYEKEE (reference sequence). The CDR3 is CASSPTSPLLYEQYF. The CDR3 DNA follows: TGTGCCAGCAGCCCGACTAGCCCTTTACTTTACGAGCAGTACTTC.

The CDR3 nucleotides are TGTGCCAGCAGTAAAATGGGGGGGGCAACTATCACCGGGGAGCTGTTTTTT. Translation: CASSKMGGATITGELFF. This chain connects TRBV2 to TRBJ2-2; TRBD2 is a possible D gene (7 bases). V was clipped by 5 bases and J by 4 bases, with 20 bases between them. The CDR3 is 17 residues long. Germline loops: CDR1 SNHLY, CDR2 FYNNEI.

The rearrangement uses TRBV20-1 and TRBJ2-2; maybe TRBD2 (6 bases). The CDR3 spans 17 residues. Germline CDR1 reads DFQATT; CDR2 reads SNEGSKA (reference sequence). V lost 3 bases, J lost 4 bases, and 21 bases lay in between. Written as DNA, the CDR3 is TGCAGTGCTAGCCGGGGACTGGGAAGAGATTTCACCGGGGAGCTGTTTTTT. This codes for CSASRGLGRDFTGELFF.

CDR3: CASSVRAPNTIYF. Here the CDR3 DNA reads TGTGCCAGCAGTGTCCGGGCCCCAAACACCATATATTTT. The chain combines TRBV2 with TRBJ1-3; D unresolved. CDR1 and CDR2 from the germline V gene are SNHLY and FYNNEI. Between the trimmed V and J ends, which lost 4 bases and 6 bases, there was a span of 10 bases. This CDR3 contains 13 residues.

The chain joins TRBV29-1 to TRBJ2-2; weak D call: TRBD2 (6 bases). The germline gives CDR1 SQVTM, CDR2 ANQGSEA. The V end lost 6 bases, the J end lost 6 bases, and 17 bases lay between the germline ends. The CDR3 is 14 amino acids. The CDR3 coding sequence is TGCAGCGTGCGACTGGGAGGTAGCGCCGGGGAGCTGTTTTTT. Protein sequence: CSVRLGGSAGELFF.

This clonotype was detected only a few times. The chain links TRBV5-1 to TRBJ2-1; 9 bases are shared with TRBD2. The V gene end was trimmed by 0 bases and the J gene end by 7 bases; junction bases not matched to a gene: 5. The V gene's germline CDR1 is SGHRS and CDR2 YFSETQ. CDR3 length equals 15 residues. In nucleotides, the CDR3 is TGCGCCAGCAGCTTGGCTGCGGGGGGGTCGAATGAGCAGTTCTTC. Protein: CASSLAAGGSNEQFF.

This clonotype was seen repeatedly, ten times or more. The J gene is TRBJ2-3, the V gene TRBV12-3 or TRBV12-4, with TRBD1 matching over 7 bases. V lost 5 bases and J lost 6; bases outside the gene matches: 8. This CDR3 region has 14 residues. The CDR3 nucleotides read TGTGCCAGCAGTCCCGGGACAGCCACCGATACGCAGTATTTT. Encoded protein: CASSPGTATDTQYF.

The chain joins TRBV6-5 to TRBJ2-7, with D tentatively TRBD2 (6 bases). In germline, CDR1 is MNHEY, CDR2 SVGAGI. V was shortened by 2 bases and J by 1 base, with 9 bases between the two germline ends. This CDR3 region has 14 residues. The DNA of the CDR3 is TGTGCCAGCAGTTACGGGGGGACTTCCTACGAGCAGTACTTC. Translation gives CASSYGGTSYEQYF.

This clonotype has a handful of counts. This chain links TRBV4-1 with TRBJ2-7; the D call may be TRBD1 or TRBD2 (5 bases each). CDR1 and CDR2 from the germline V gene are MGHRA and YSYEKL. The ends were cut back, 0 bases at V and 3 bases at J, with 18 bases in the middle. The CDR3 has 17 residues. The CDR3 sequence: CASSQDGGHRTYYEQYF. Written as DNA, the CDR3 is TGCGCCAGCAGCCAAGATGGAGGACACCGGACATACTACGAGCAGTACTTC.

This clonotype was observed a few times. The J gene is TRBJ2-4, the V gene TRBV30; D gene unclear. Germline lookup yields CDR1 GTSNPN and CDR2 SVGIG (reference sequence). Trimming shortened V by 1 base and J by 0 bases, and 7 bases separated the two germline ends. The CDR3 has 14 residues. The CDR3 DNA is TGTGCCTGGAGTGACTTACTAGCCAAAAACATTCAGTACTTC. Translation gives CAWSDLLAKNIQYF.

The rearrangement links TRBV12-3 or TRBV12-4 to TRBJ1-1, with D possibly TRBD1 on 5 matching bases. The V and J ends lost 3 bases and 0 bases respectively, with 20 bases between them. This CDR3 spans 18 amino acids. Here the CDR3 DNA reads TGTGCCAGCAGTTTGTTACTTCAGGGTGGCGGCCTGAACACTGAAGCTTTCTTT. It specifies CASSLLLQGGGLNTEAFF.

This clonotype has at least ten counts. V is TRBV30 and J is TRBJ2-3; the D gene is possibly TRBD1 (5 bases). The CDR3 totals 14 residues. Germline V CDR1 and CDR2: GTSNPN, SVGIG (reference sequence). Trimming shortened V by 4 bases and J by 0 bases, and 11 bases separated the two germline ends. This CDR3 is CAWTTGVSTDTQYF. The DNA for the CDR3 is TGTGCCTGGACCACAGGAGTTAGCACAGATACGCAGTATTTT.

This chain links TRBV20-1 with TRBJ2-3; no definite D call. V shed 8 bases and J shed 0 bases, with 9 bases lying between them. From germline, CDR1 is DFQATT and CDR2 SNEGSKA (reference sequence). The CDR3 loop spans 12 amino acids. The CDR3, as DNA: TGCAGTACTACTTCTAGCACAGATACGCAGTATTTT. The encoded protein is CSTTSSTDTQYF.

The chain combines TRBV28 with TRBJ2-5; possibly TRBD1 for D (6 bases). This CDR3 comprises 13 residues. Trimming removed 6 bases from V and 4 bases from J, with 12 bases in between. Germline CDR1 is MDHEN and CDR2 is SYDVKM. The DNA of the CDR3 is TGTGCCAGCAGGCTAGGACAGTTAGAGACCCAGTACTTC. Translating gives CASRLGQLETQYF.

This clonotype came up a few times. The gene calls are TRBV20-1 and TRBJ1-3; TRBD1 might be the D (6 bases). CDR1 DFQATT and CDR2 SNEGSKA come from the germline V gene (reference sequence). This CDR3 is built from 13 residues. Trimming removed 2 bases from V and 2 bases from J, with 7 bases in between. The CDR3 spells CSARRDTGNTIYF. CDR3 coding DNA: TGCAGTGCTAGAAGGGACACTGGAAACACCATATATTTT.

This clonotype was counted many times. V usage is TRBV5-1 and J usage is TRBJ1-1; D is ambiguous. The V end lost 2 bases, the J end lost 4 bases, and 6 bases lay between the germline ends. Looked up from germline, CDR1 is SGHRS and CDR2 is YFSETQ. The CDR3 consists of 12 residues. CDR3 nucleotides: TGCGCCAGCAGCTTACAAGCCACTGAAGCTTTCTTT. This encodes CASSLQATEAFF.

The chain carries TRBV19 and TRBJ1-1; possibly TRBD1 for D (5 bases). CDR3 length: 14 residues. V dropped 9 bases and J dropped 10 bases, with 24 bases sitting between them. Germline V gene sequence: CDR1 LNHDA, CDR2 SQIVND (reference sequence). CDR3 DNA sequence: TGTGCCAGCAAGACAGAGGCATCCCGTCCTGGAGCTTTCTTT. It specifies CASKTEASRPGAFF. The full variable domain, completed using reference TRBV19 and TRBJ1-1, is DGGITQSPKYLFRKEGQNVTLSCEQNLNHDAMYWYRQDPGQGLRLIYYSQIVNDFQKGDIAEGYSVSREKKESFPLTVTSAQKNPTAFYLCASKTEASRPGAFFGQGTRLTVV.

This clonotype was seen a few times. This chain joins TRBV11-1 and TRBJ2-1; 12 nucleotides align to TRBD2. Germline CDR1 reads SGHAT; CDR2 reads FQDESV (reference sequence). There are 18 residues in the CDR3. V trimming: 2 bases; J trimming: 1 base; junction bases outside the gene matches: 6. The CDR3 DNA follows: TGTGCCAGCAGCTTACAATTACTAGCGGGGGGTTCCTACAATGAGCAGTTCTTC. This encodes CASSLQLLAGGSYNEQFF. Supplemented by reference TRBV11-1 and TRBJ2-1, the full variable domain reads EAEVAQSPRYKITEKSQAVAFWCDPISGHATLYWYRQILGQGPELLVQFQDESVVDDSQLPKDRFSAERLKGVDSTLKIQPAELGDSAMYLCASSLQLLAGGSYNEQFFGPGTRLTVL.

This clonotype showed up just a few times. The chain uses TRBV5-1 and TRBJ1-1; 10 bases map to TRBD1. V lost 6 bases to trimming and J lost 4 bases; unmatched junction nucleotides: 9. Germline loops: CDR1 SGHRS, CDR2 YFSETQ. The CDR3 length is 15 residues. The CDR3 sequence: CASTGTGDFSTEAFF. Written as DNA, the CDR3 is TGCGCCAGCACGGGGACAGGGGATTTCAGCACTGAAGCTTTCTTT.

This clonotype appeared a few times. The chain combines TRBV7-8 with TRBJ1-2; 9 nucleotides agree with TRBD1. This CDR3 is built from 18 residues. CDR1 and CDR2 from the germline V gene are SGHVS and FQNEAQ. V lost 4 bases and J lost 3; bases outside the gene matches: 15. CDR3 DNA: TGTGCCAGCAGCTCGCGTCCCGGGACAGGGAATGGGCACTATGGCTACACCTTC. It yields the protein CASSSRPGTGNGHYGYTF.

The CDR3, as DNA: TGTGCCAGCAGCCAGGGGAGATACTATGGCTACACCTTC. Protein product: CASSQGRYYGYTF. The chain carries TRBV14 and TRBJ1-2; D is unclear. Germline CDR1 is SGHDN and CDR2 is FVKESK. The V end lost 3 bases, the J end lost 3 bases, and 8 bases lay between the germline ends. The CDR3 totals 13 residues.

The V call is TRBV3-1, the J call TRBJ2-3; a weak D match, TRBD1 (5 bases). The CDR3 is made up of 17 amino acids. In germline, CDR1 is LGHDT, CDR2 YNNKEL (reference sequence). V lost 4 bases and J lost 2, with 19 bases in between. CDR3 nucleotides: TGTGCCAGCAGCCGATGGGGCGAAGGCTGGGCCACAGATACGCAGTATTTT. Its translation: CASSRWGEGWATDTQYF.

The chain uses TRBV7-9 and TRBJ2-7; the match to TRBD2 covers 9 bases. Germline lookup yields CDR1 SEHNR and CDR2 FQNEAQ (reference sequence). V dropped 5 bases and J dropped 4; count of bases not matched to a gene: 6. This CDR3 is built from 14 residues. The CDR3 reads CASSPSGLAYEQYF. CDR3 bases: TGTGCCAGCAGCCCCTCAGGACTAGCGTACGAGCAGTACTTC.

This clonotype was seen more than once but under ten times. The CDR3 reads CSVKYRAPQETQYF. Here the CDR3 DNA reads TGCAGCGTTAAGTACAGGGCCCCCCAAGAGACCCAGTACTTC. The V gene is TRBV29-1, the J gene TRBJ2-5; weak D call: TRBD1 (6 bases). Germline V gene sequence: CDR1 SQVTM, CDR2 ANQGSEA. The CDR3 contains 14 residues. Trimming stripped 5 bases from V and 1 base from J, with 14 bases between.

The chain links TRBV2 to TRBJ2-1; 13 bases are shared with TRBD2. The CDR3 covers 15 residues. The ends lost 4 bases at V and 7 bases at J; junction bases unmatched: 4. Germline lookup yields CDR1 SNHLY and CDR2 FYNNEI. The CDR3 region has the DNA TGTGCCAGCAGTGGGACTAGCGGGAGACGGAATGAGCAGTTCTTC. Protein product: CASSGTSGRRNEQFF.